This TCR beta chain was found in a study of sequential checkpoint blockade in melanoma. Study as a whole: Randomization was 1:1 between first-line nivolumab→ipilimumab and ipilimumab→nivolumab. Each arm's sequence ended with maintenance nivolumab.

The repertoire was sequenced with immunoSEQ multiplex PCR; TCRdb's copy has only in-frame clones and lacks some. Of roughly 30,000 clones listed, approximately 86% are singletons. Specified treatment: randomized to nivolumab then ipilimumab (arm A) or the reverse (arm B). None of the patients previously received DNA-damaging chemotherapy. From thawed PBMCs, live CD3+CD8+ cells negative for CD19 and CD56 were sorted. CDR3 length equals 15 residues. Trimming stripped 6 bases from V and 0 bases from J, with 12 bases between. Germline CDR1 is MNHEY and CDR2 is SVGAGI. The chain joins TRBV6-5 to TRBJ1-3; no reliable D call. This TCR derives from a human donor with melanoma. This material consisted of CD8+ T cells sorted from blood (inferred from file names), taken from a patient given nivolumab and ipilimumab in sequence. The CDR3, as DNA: TGTGCCAGCAGCGATCCAGCGGGCTCTGGAAACACCATATATTTT. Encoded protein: CASSDPAGSGNTIYF.